This TCR beta chain was sequenced for a study of radiotherapy plus CTLA-4 blockade in lung cancer. Study-level background: Objective responses were documented in 15% to 20% of patients, with disease control in 25% to 35%. Study-wide findings and caveats: Early shifts in blood T cell clones, with interferon-beta, reportedly predicted response best. In blood, after radiotherapy plus ipilimumab, tumor-derived TCR clones expanded.

The data were produced by immunoSEQ multiplex PCR, yet TCRdb's version contains in-frame clones alone and is incomplete. This sample has tens of thousands of clones; about 72% occur once, and the top ten carry 2.5% to 3.5%. To note about this clone: What it binds is not known.

Ipilimumab-mediated CTLA-4 blockade plus focal radiation was given to patients having chemo-refractory metastatic non-small-cell lung cancer. V lost 8 bases, J lost 0 bases, and 15 bases lay in between. Per the germline V gene, CDR1 is SGHKS and CDR2 is YYEKEE (reference sequence). The CDR3 totals 15 residues. This receptor was taken from a human donor with non-small cell lung cancer who had a complete response to radiotherapy plus ipilimumab. Material: peripheral blood, obtained from a patient treated with radiotherapy plus ipilimumab. The chain combines TRBV5-5 with TRBJ1-5; tentative D call: TRBD1 (5 bases). The CDR3 reads CASQGGIASNQPQHF. The CDR3 nucleotides read TGTGCCAGTCAGGGCGGAATAGCTAGCAATCAGCCCCAGCATTTT. Full variable domain (rest looked up from reference TRBV5-5 and TRBJ1-5): DAGVTQSPTHLIKTRGQQVTLRCSPISGHKSVSWYQQVLGQGPQFIFQYYEKEERGRGNFPDRFSARQFPNYSSELNVNALLLGDSALYLCASQGGIASNQPQHFGDGTRLSIL.